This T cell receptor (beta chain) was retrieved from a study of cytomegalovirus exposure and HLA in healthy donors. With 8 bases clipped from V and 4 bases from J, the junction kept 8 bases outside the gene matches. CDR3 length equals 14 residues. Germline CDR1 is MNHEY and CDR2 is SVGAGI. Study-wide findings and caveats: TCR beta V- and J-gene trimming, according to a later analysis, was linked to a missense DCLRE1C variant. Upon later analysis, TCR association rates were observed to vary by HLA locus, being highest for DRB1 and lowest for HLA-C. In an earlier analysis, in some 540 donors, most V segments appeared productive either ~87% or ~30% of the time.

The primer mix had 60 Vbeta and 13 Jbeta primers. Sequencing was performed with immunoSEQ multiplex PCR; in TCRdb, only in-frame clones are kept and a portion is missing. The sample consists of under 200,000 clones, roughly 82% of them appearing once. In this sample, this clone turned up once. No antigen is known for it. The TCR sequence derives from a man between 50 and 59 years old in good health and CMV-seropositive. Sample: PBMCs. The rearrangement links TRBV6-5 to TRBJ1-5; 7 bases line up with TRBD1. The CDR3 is CASHEDRDNQPQHF. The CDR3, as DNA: TGTGCCAGCCATGAAGACAGGGATAATCAGCCCCAGCATTTT.